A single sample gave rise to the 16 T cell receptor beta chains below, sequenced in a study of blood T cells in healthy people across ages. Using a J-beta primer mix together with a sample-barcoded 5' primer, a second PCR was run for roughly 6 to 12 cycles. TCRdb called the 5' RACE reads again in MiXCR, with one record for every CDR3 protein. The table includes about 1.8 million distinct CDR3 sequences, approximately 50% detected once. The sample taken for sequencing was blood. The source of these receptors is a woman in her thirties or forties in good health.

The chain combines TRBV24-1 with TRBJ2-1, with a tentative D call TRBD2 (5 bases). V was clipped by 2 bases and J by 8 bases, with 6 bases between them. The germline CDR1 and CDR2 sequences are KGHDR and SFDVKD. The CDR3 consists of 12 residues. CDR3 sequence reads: CATSDSSYEQFF. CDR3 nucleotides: TGTGCCACCAGTGATTCTAGCTATGAGCAGTTCTTC.

The CDR3, as DNA: TGTGCCAGCAGTGAACTGTGGTACGAGCAGTACTTC. Its protein product is CASSELWYEQYF. V usage is TRBV6-1 and J usage is TRBJ2-7; D remains ambiguous. The CDR3 sequence is 12 residues long. The V gene lost 2 bases and the J gene lost 4 bases, with 6 bases spanning the gap. In germline, CDR1 is MNHNS, CDR2 SASEGT.

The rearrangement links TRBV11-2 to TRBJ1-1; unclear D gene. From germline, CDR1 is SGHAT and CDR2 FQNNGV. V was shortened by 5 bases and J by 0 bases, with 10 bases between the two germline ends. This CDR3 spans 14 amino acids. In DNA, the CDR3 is TGTGCCAGCAGCATTGGACCCTTGAACACTGAAGCTTTCTTT. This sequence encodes CASSIGPLNTEAFF.

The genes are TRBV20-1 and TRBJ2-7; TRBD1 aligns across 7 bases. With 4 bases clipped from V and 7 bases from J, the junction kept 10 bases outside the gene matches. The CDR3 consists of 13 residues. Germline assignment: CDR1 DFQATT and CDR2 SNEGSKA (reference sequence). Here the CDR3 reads CSATLDRRREQYF. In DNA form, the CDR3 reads TGCAGTGCTACCCTGGACAGGAGGCGGGAGCAGTACTTC.

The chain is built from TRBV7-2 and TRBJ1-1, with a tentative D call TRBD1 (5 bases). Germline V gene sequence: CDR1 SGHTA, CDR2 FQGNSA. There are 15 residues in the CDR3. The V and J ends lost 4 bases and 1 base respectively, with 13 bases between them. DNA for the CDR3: TGTGCCAGCAGCTCAGCCGGGGCGGGGAACACTGAAGCTTTCTTT. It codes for CASSSAGAGNTEAFF.

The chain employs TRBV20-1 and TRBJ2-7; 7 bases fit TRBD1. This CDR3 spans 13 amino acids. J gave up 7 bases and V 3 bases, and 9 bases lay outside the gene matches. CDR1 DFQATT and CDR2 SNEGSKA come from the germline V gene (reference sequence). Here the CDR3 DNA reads TGCAGTGCTAGTCGTCAGGGGGTCGGGGAGCAGTACTTC. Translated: CSASRQGVGEQYF.

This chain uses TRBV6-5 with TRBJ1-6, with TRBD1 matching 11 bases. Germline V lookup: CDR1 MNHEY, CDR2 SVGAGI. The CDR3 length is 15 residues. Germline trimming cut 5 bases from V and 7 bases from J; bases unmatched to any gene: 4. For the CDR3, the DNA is TGTGCCAGCAGTACGGACAGGGGGCAGAATTCACCCCTCCACTTT. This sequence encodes CASSTDRGQNSPLHF.

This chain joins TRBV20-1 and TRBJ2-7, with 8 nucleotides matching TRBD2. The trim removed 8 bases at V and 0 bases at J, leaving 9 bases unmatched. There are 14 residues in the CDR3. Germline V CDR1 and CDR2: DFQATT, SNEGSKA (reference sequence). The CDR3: CSCYVGGASYEQYF. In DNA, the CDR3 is TGCAGTTGCTATGTCGGGGGGGCCTCCTACGAGCAGTACTTC.

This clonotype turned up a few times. The CDR3, as DNA: TGTGCCAGCAGCTACTACGGAGGCGGAACAGATACGCAGTATTTT. Its translation is CASSYYGGGTDTQYF. This chain links TRBV7-8 with TRBJ2-3; D possibly corresponds to TRBD2 (5 bases). The V gene lost 4 bases and the J gene lost 3 bases, with 14 bases spanning the gap. Germline CDR1 is SGHVS and CDR2 is FQNEAQ. This CDR3 comprises 15 residues.

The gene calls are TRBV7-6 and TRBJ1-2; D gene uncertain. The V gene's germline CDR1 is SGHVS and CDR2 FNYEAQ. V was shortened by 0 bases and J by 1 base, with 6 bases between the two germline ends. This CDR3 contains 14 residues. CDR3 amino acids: CASSLADNNYGYTF. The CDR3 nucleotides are TGTGCCAGCAGCTTAGCAGACAATAACTATGGCTACACCTTC.

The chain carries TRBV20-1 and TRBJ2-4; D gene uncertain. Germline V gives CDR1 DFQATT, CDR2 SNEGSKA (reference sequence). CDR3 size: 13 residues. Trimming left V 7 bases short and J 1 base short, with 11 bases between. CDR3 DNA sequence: TGCAGTGTGGGTAGAAGCGCCAAAAACATTCAGTACTTC. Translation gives CSVGRSAKNIQYF.

CDR3 sequence reads: CASSLGQLTTDTQYF. For the CDR3, the DNA is TGCGCCAGCAGCTTGGGACAGTTAACCACAGATACGCAGTATTTT. The chain has TRBV5-1 and TRBJ2-3, with a tentative D call TRBD1 (5 bases). Germline CDR1 is SGHRS and CDR2 is YFSETQ. The CDR3 covers 15 residues. The V end lost 0 bases, the J end lost 2 bases, and 10 bases lay between the germline ends.

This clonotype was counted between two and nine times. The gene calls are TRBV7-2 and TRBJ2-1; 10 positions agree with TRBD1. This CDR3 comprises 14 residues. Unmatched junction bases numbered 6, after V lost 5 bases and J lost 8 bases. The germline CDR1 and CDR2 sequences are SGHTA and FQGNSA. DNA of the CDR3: TGTGCCAGCAGCCCGGACAGGGGGTCTTATGAGCAGTTCTTC. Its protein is CASSPDRGSYEQFF.

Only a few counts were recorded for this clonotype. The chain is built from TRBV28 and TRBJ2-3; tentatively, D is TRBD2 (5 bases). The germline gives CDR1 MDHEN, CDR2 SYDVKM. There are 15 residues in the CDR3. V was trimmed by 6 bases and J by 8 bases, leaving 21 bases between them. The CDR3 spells CASRSGGRETGTQYF. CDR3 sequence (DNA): TGTGCCAGCAGATCGGGTGGGAGAGAAACGGGTACGCAGTATTTT.

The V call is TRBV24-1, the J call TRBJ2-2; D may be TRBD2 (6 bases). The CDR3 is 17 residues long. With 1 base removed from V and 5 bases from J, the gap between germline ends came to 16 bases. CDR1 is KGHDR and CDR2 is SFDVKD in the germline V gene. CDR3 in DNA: TGTGCCACCAGTGATTTTAAGATGGGGGGACGAACCGGGGAGCTGTTTTTT. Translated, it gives CATSDFKMGGRTGELFF.

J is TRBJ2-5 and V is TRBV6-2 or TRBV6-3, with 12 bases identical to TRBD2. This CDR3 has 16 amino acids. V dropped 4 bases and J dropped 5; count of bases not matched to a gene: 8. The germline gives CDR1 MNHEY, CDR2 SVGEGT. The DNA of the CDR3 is TGTGCCAGCAGTTCCTGGACTAGCGGGGCTAGGGAGACCCAGTACTTC. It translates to CASSSWTSGARETQYF.